This T cell receptor beta chain is from a study of T-cell reconstitution after alpha-beta-depleted transplantation in children. Study-wide points: Counts and diversity of T cells one year after transplant came mostly from newly produced T cells.

This clonotype was picked up many times. Its antigen is not identified. TCRbeta library preparation incorporated unique molecular identifiers. TCRdb passed the PCR reads through MiXCR, listing each CDR3 protein once. The repertoire holds 330,000 or so distinct CDR3 sequences, roughly 9.1% seen once, with around 7.6% in the top ten. V was pared by 0 bases and J by 2 bases, with 5 bases between. The germline V gene has CDR1 WSHSY and CDR2 SAAADI. The CDR3 consists of 13 residues. The chain links TRBV10-2 to TRBJ2-7, with D unclear. This clonotype was sampled from a boy under three years old with acute myeloid leukemia, due to receive a stem cell transplant. The sample consisted of PBMCs, taken before TCRalphabeta/CD19-depleted stem cell transplant. CDR3 DNA sequence: TGCGCCAGCAGTGAGTCAGAGGCCTACGAGCAGTACTTC. It is translated as CASSESEAYEQYF.